The TCR beta chain described here comes from a study of T-cell reconstitution after alpha-beta-depleted transplantation in children. The study, taken as a whole, reports: T-cell counts and diversity were attributed mostly to newly produced T cells one year after transplant.

Germline V gives CDR1 MNHNY, CDR2 SVGAGI (reference sequence). Trimming removed 7 bases at V and 6 bases at J, with 12 bases between. The CDR3 covers 12 residues. In regard to this clonotype: Antigen: not known.

TCRbeta library preparation incorporated unique molecular identifiers. TCRdb re-called the PCR reads with MiXCR, one entry per CDR3 protein. The table records about 98,000 distinct CDR3 sequences, around 22% of them present only once. This clonotype was obtained from a boy younger than 10 with acute lymphoblastic leukemia, due to receive a stem cell transplant. The sample in question was PBMCs, obtained before TCRalphabeta/CD19-depleted stem cell transplant. This chain links TRBV6-6 with TRBJ1-2; a possible D gene is TRBD1 (6 bases). The CDR3, as DNA: TGTGCCAGCAAACGGGGGCTCGATGGCTACACCTTC. This translates into CASKRGLDGYTF.